Only a few counts were recorded for the clone carrying this TCR beta chain. Its antigen remains unknown. The data belong to a study of response to subunit inactivated influenza vaccine. General study results and limits: Authors suggested seasonal influenza vaccinations each recruit few new T cells.

Via MiXCR, TCRdb re-called the RT-PCR reads, giving one row per CDR3 protein. This sample has more than 550,000 distinct CDR3 sequences; around 11% occur once, and the top ten carry 11%. Trimming cost V 5 bases and J 5 bases; bases outside gene matches: 18. Germline lookup yields CDR1 SGHAT and CDR2 FQNNGV. The CDR3 runs 18 residues. This sample was also put to use in a study of T cells expressing NK-cell markers. That paper notes: 5'RACE template switching built TCR beta cDNA with unique molecular identifiers. Underlying the TCR beta repertoires were sorted CD3+CD56+NKG2C+, CD3+CD56+NKG2C- and CD3+CD56-NKG2C+ T cells. These clonotypes also led the CD3+CD56-NKG2C+ fraction in several donors. What remained unclear was the HCMV specificity of expanded NKG2C+ T cell clones.

Source: PBMCs from blood, taken on the day of vaccination. The receptor was derived from a man in his forties or fifties who received an inactivated influenza vaccine. The chain is built from TRBV11-2 and TRBJ2-3, with 8 bases identical to TRBD2. CDR3: CASSRPLHRRGAGDTQYF. The DNA of the CDR3 is TGTGCCAGCAGCCGACCCCTTCATCGGCGGGGGGCAGGAGATACGCAGTATTTT.